This entry concerns a single T cell receptor (beta chain). The data stem from a study of blood T cell repertoires in COVID-19. Study in general: The United States, Italy and Spain were the sources of the acute and convalescent COVID-19 samples. The cDNA or gDNA used as material had been derived from T cells, B-cell-depleted T cells, or PBMCs.

As processed by the authors: For nucleated cells, counts were estimated from reference gene primer amplification. Profiled with immunoSEQ multiplex PCR; TCRdb holds only in-frame clones, not every one. V and J calls and clone size follow that table, whereas D and trimming were derived from the DNA. This table holds around 300,000 clones, about nine tenths found once. J was trimmed by 0 bases and V by 4 bases; bases with no gene match: 10. Looked up from germline, CDR1 is SGHNT and CDR2 is YYREEE (reference sequence). The length of the CDR3 is 18 residues. V and J are TRBV5-4 and TRBJ2-3; 11 nucleotides line up with TRBD2. The receptor's source is a man younger than 30 with active or convalescent COVID-19. What was sequenced was peripheral blood. The CDR3 reads CASSKGLAGFTSTDTQYF. CDR3 DNA sequence: TGTGCCAGCAGCAAAGGACTAGCGGGTTTCACTAGCACAGATACGCAGTATTTT.